Listed below are T cell receptor beta chains from one sample, sequenced in a study of CD8 T cells in Susac syndrome. MiXCR, applied by TCRdb to the immunoSEQ multiplex PCR reads, yields one record per CDR3 protein. Of some 130,000 distinct CDR3 sequences listed, under 95% are singletons. The sequencing input was CD8+ T cells from PBMCs. These receptors were collected from a human donor with multiple sclerosis. The CDR3 runs from the conserved cysteine through the conserved F or W. Each record gives: J gene, V gene, D gene, clone size, CDR3 DNA, CDR3 protein. A D gene is named only where the DNA matches it firmly. Clone sizes are given selectively: once, few, many, or a class where the clone is expanded.

J: TRBJ2-7
V: TRBV25-1
D: -
size: -
DNA: TGTGCCAGCAGTGCGGGGGAGGCGTACGAGCAGTACTTC
CDR3: CASSAGEAYEQYF

J: TRBJ2-5
V: TRBV29-1
D: TRBD1
size: -
DNA: TGCAGCGCTGGACAGGGGTACTATTACTTC
CDR3: CSAGQGYYYF

J: TRBJ2-5
V: TRBV7-9
D: -
size: -
DNA: TGTGCCAGCAGCTCCCCTCTCCCCTCGGGCCAGACCCAGTACTTC
CDR3: CASSSPLPSGQTQYF

J: TRBJ2-7
V: TRBV10-3
D: -
size: once
DNA: TGTGCCATCAGTGAGGCGGACAGACACTACGAGCAGTACTTC
CDR3: CAISEADRHYEQYF

J: TRBJ2-1
V: TRBV12-5
D: -
size: once
DNA: TGTGCTAGTGGTTTGGCGGGAGACAATGAGCAGTTCTTC
CDR3: CASGLAGDNEQFF

J: TRBJ2-7
V: TRBV12-3/TRBV12-4
D: TRBD2
size: once
DNA: TGTGCCAGCAGTTCGTTAGCGGGACTACGGCTCGAGCAGTACTTC
CDR3: CASSSLAGLRLEQYF

J: TRBJ1-1
V: TRBV2
D: -
size: -
DNA: TGTGCCAGCAGCCAGGAACCTGAAGCTTTCTTT
CDR3: CASSQEPEAFF

J: TRBJ1-2
V: TRBV2
D: -
size: few
DNA: TGTGCCAGCAATTGGGACTATGGCTACACCTTC
CDR3: CASNWDYGYTF

J: TRBJ2-7
V: TRBV6-6
D: -
size: -
DNA: TGTGCCAGCAGTTACTCAACCTCCTACGAGCAGTACTTC
CDR3: CASSYSTSYEQYF

J: TRBJ2-1
V: TRBV12-3/TRBV12-4
D: -
size: -
DNA: TGTGCCAGCAGTCCGCTCGGGCGTGATGAGCAGTTCTTC
CDR3: CASSPLGRDEQFF

J: TRBJ2-1
V: TRBV6-6
D: -
size: -
DNA: TGTGCCAGCAGTTACTCTGCAGGCAATGAGCAGTTCTTC
CDR3: CASSYSAGNEQFF

J: TRBJ2-5
V: TRBV18
D: -
size: once
DNA: TGTGCCAGCTCACCACAAAACCGACAGCCCCAAGAGACCCAGTACTTC
CDR3: CASSPQNRQPQETQYF

J: TRBJ2-7
V: TRBV5-6
D: -
size: -
DNA: TGTGCCAGCAGCTTGGGAGGAGGGACCCTCTACGAGCAGTACTTC
CDR3: CASSLGGGTLYEQYF

J: TRBJ1-2
V: TRBV23-1
D: -
size: few
DNA: TGCGCCAGCAGTCAATCGCGGCGGTCTACTAACTATGGCTACACCTTC
CDR3: CASSQSRRSTNYGYTF

J: TRBJ1-1
V: TRBV20-1
D: -
size: once
DNA: TGCAGCCTGGGAGGGGGTCTTGAGACGCCTGAAGCTTTCTTT
CDR3: CSLGGGLETPEAFF

J: TRBJ2-1
V: TRBV5-1
D: -
size: -
DNA: TGCGCCAGCAGCTTGGGAGACTACCAGCAGTTCTTC
CDR3: CASSLGDYQQFF

J: TRBJ2-1
V: TRBV6-1
D: TRBD2
size: -
DNA: TGTGCCAGCGGGCCCGGGACTAGCGGGAGTAGGGGTGAGCAGTTCTTC
CDR3: CASGPGTSGSRGEQFF

J: TRBJ2-7
V: TRBV7-2
D: TRBD2
size: -
DNA: TGTGCCAGCAGCGCGACTAGCGGGAGTACGTACGAGCAGTACTTC
CDR3: CASSATSGSTYEQYF

J: TRBJ1-1
V: TRBV12-3/TRBV12-4
D: -
size: -
DNA: TGTGCCAGCAGTTTAAGCACAGGGTACACTGAAGCTTTCTTT
CDR3: CASSLSTGYTEAFF

J: TRBJ2-3
V: TRBV9
D: -
size: -
DNA: TGTGCCAGCAGCGTAGACCCGACCAGTAGGAACACAGATACGCAGTATTTT
CDR3: CASSVDPTSRNTDTQYF

J: TRBJ1-4
V: TRBV30
D: -
size: -
DNA: TGTGCCTGGAGTGTACCCGGGGGTACTAATGAAAAACTGTTTTTT
CDR3: CAWSVPGGTNEKLFF

J: TRBJ2-1
V: TRBV6-5
D: -
size: -
DNA: TGTGCCAGCAGTGCCACCGGGGCCGATAACCTGTTCTTC
CDR3: CASSATGADNLFF

J: TRBJ2-7
V: TRBV7-9
D: -
size: -
DNA: TGTGCCAGCAGCTGGCCCCTAGGAGAGCAGTACTTC
CDR3: CASSWPLGEQYF

J: TRBJ1-1
V: TRBV7-9
D: -
size: -
DNA: TGTGCCAGCAGCCGAACCGCGAGAGTCGAAGCTTTCTTT
CDR3: CASSRTARVEAFF

J: TRBJ1-5
V: TRBV15
D: TRBD1
size: -
DNA: TGTGCCACCAGCTTCGGGACAGAGGACAATCAGCCCCAGCATTTT
CDR3: CATSFGTEDNQPQHF

J: TRBJ1-5
V: TRBV5-8
D: -
size: -
DNA: TGTGCCAGCAGCTTGGAAGGATATCAGCCCCAGCATTTT
CDR3: CASSLEGYQPQHF

J: TRBJ2-1
V: TRBV20-1
D: TRBD2
size: -
DNA: TGCAGTGCTGAGCGGGAGAGCTCCTACAATGAGCAGTTCTTC
CDR3: CSAERESSYNEQFF

J: TRBJ2-1
V: TRBV19
D: -
size: -
DNA: TGTGCCAGTAGTCCCTATACCCCTGGGATCTCCAATGAGCAGTTCTTC
CDR3: CASSPYTPGISNEQFF

J: TRBJ2-1
V: TRBV24-1
D: -
size: -
DNA: TGTGCCACCAGTGATATTTTAGCCGGAGGGGAGCAGTTCTTC
CDR3: CATSDILAGGEQFF

J: TRBJ2-3
V: TRBV7-2
D: TRBD2
size: -
DNA: TGTGCCAGCAGCTTAATTTGGGCGGGAGTATTAGATACGCAGTATTTT
CDR3: CASSLIWAGVLDTQYF

J: TRBJ2-7
V: TRBV5-6
D: TRBD2
size: -
DNA: TGTGCCAGCAGCTTATTTGGAGCGGGAGGACCCTACGAGCAGTACTTC
CDR3: CASSLFGAGGPYEQYF

J: TRBJ2-7
V: TRBV6-6
D: -
size: few
DNA: TGTGCCAGCAGTTATGGACAATCCTACGAGCAGTACTTC
CDR3: CASSYGQSYEQYF

J: TRBJ1-6
V: TRBV6-1
D: -
size: -
DNA: TGTGCCAGCAGCCTAGAGGGCGGATTACTAAATTCACCCCTCCACTTT
CDR3: CASSLEGGLLNSPLHF

J: TRBJ2-5
V: TRBV12-3/TRBV12-4
D: -
size: -
DNA: TGTGCCAGCAGGGGGGGGCCCACCATTGGGACCCAGTACTTC
CDR3: CASRGGPTIGTQYF

J: TRBJ2-1
V: TRBV7-9
D: TRBD2
size: -
DNA: TGTGCCAGCAGCATCGGACGCGGGAGCACCGAGCAGTTCTTC
CDR3: CASSIGRGSTEQFF

J: TRBJ2-7
V: TRBV6-5
D: -
size: -
DNA: TGTGCCAGCAGTTACTCGAACATTTACTACGAGCAGTACTTC
CDR3: CASSYSNIYYEQYF

J: TRBJ2-1
V: TRBV25-1
D: -
size: once
DNA: TGTGCCAGCAGTGAAGCCCTTGAGCAGTTCTTC
CDR3: CASSEALEQFF

J: TRBJ2-3
V: TRBV5-6
D: TRBD2
size: once
DNA: TGTGCCAGCAGCTGGACTAGCGCTACTAGCACAGATACGCAGTATTTT
CDR3: CASSWTSATSTDTQYF

J: TRBJ2-5
V: TRBV29-1
D: TRBD2
size: -
DNA: TGCAGCGTTGAAGACCCTCTAGCGGTTCAAGAGACCCAGTACTTC
CDR3: CSVEDPLAVQETQYF

J: TRBJ2-1
V: TRBV18
D: -
size: -
DNA: TGTGCCAGCTCAGGTATCCATGAGCAGTTCTTC
CDR3: CASSGIHEQFF

J: TRBJ2-4
V: TRBV12-3/TRBV12-4
D: TRBD1
size: -
DNA: TGTGCCAGCAGTCAACTCCCGGGACAGAAAAACATTCAGTACTTC
CDR3: CASSQLPGQKNIQYF

J: TRBJ2-2
V: TRBV27
D: -
size: few
DNA: TGTGCCAGCAGTTTCGGGGGAGGCGACACCGGGGAGCTGTTTTTT
CDR3: CASSFGGGDTGELFF

J: TRBJ1-4
V: TRBV30
D: -
size: -
DNA: TGTGCCTGGAGTGTTTACCCAGGGTCTGGGGATGAAAAACTGTTTTTT
CDR3: CAWSVYPGSGDEKLFF

J: TRBJ2-7
V: TRBV27
D: -
size: -
DNA: TGTGCCAGCTCCCTAACTAGAGGGTCCTACGAGCAGTACTTC
CDR3: CASSLTRGSYEQYF

J: TRBJ2-7
V: TRBV30
D: TRBD2
size: once
DNA: TGTGCCTGGAGTAAGGGACTAGCGGGAGACGACGAGCAGTACTTC
CDR3: CAWSKGLAGDDEQYF

J: TRBJ2-7
V: TRBV29-1
D: -
size: -
DNA: TGCAGCGCCCGGGACATTCGCGAGCAGTACTTC
CDR3: CSARDIREQYF

J: TRBJ1-5
V: TRBV27
D: -
size: -
DNA: TGTGCCAGCAGTCCCATGGAGCATAGCAATCAGCCCCAGCATTTT
CDR3: CASSPMEHSNQPQHF

J: TRBJ2-2
V: TRBV3-1
D: -
size: -
DNA: TGTGCCAGCAGCCAAGGCAGGGGAGTGATTAGCGGGGAGCTGTTTTTT
CDR3: CASSQGRGVISGELFF

J: TRBJ2-7
V: TRBV30
D: TRBD2
size: -
DNA: TGTGCCTGGGGAGGGACTAGCGGGAGATACGAGCAGTACTTC
CDR3: CAWGGTSGRYEQYF

J: TRBJ1-1
V: TRBV7-2
D: TRBD1
size: few
DNA: TGTGCCAGCAGCTTAGGGACAGGCACTGAAGCTTTCTTT
CDR3: CASSLGTGTEAFF

J: TRBJ2-2
V: TRBV24-1
D: -
size: -
DNA: TGTGCCACTTCACAGACTGGAGGGGTGGGGGAGCTGTTTTTT
CDR3: CATSQTGGVGELFF

J: TRBJ2-7
V: TRBV12-3/TRBV12-4
D: -
size: few
DNA: TGTGCCAGCAGTTTTGGAGCCTACGAGCAGTACTTC
CDR3: CASSFGAYEQYF

J: TRBJ1-1
V: TRBV2
D: -
size: few
DNA: TGTGCCAGCAGGGTAGGCACTGAAGCTTTCTTT
CDR3: CASRVGTEAFF

J: TRBJ2-5
V: TRBV3-1
D: -
size: -
DNA: TGTGCCTCCGACCCCGGGACTTTCGCGACCCAGTACTTC
CDR3: CASDPGTFATQYF

J: TRBJ1-1
V: TRBV5-4
D: -
size: -
DNA: TGTGCCAGCCGACCTTCAGGGAACACTGAAGCTTTCTTT
CDR3: CASRPSGNTEAFF

J: TRBJ1-5
V: TRBV12-3/TRBV12-4
D: TRBD1
size: few
DNA: TGTGCCAGCAGTCCCGACAGGGGGGGTCAGCCCCAGCATTTT
CDR3: CASSPDRGGQPQHF

J: TRBJ1-1
V: TRBV15
D: -
size: -
DNA: TGTGCCACCAGCAAGGGGGGTACTGAAGCTTTCTTT
CDR3: CATSKGGTEAFF

J: TRBJ1-1
V: TRBV4-1
D: -
size: -
DNA: TGCGCCAGCAGCCCCGACGCAGACACTGAAGCTTTCTTT
CDR3: CASSPDADTEAFF

J: TRBJ2-7
V: TRBV30
D: TRBD1
size: once
DNA: TGTGCCTGGAGTGGGGGACAGGGGGTCACCTACGAGCAGTACTTC
CDR3: CAWSGGQGVTYEQYF

J: TRBJ1-2
V: TRBV11-2
D: -
size: -
DNA: TGTGCCAGCAGCTTTCGAGGGGAGGGCTATGGCTACACCTTC
CDR3: CASSFRGEGYGYTF